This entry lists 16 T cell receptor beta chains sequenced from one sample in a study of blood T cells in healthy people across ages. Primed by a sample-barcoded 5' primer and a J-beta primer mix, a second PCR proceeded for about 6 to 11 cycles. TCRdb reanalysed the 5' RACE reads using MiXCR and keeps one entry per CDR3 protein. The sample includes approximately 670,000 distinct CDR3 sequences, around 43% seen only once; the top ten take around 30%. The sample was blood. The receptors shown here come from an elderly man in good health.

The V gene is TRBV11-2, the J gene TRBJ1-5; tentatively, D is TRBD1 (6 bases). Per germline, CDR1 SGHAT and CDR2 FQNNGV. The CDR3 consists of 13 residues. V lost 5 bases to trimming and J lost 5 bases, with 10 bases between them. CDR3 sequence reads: CASSVEGDQPQHF. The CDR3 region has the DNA TGTGCCAGCAGCGTGGAGGGGGATCAGCCCCAGCATTTT.

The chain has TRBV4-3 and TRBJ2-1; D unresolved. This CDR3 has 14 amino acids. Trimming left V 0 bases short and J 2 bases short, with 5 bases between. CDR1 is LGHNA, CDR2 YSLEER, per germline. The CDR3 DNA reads TGCGCCAGCAGCCAAGATCCGACCTACAATGAGCAGTTCTTC. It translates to CASSQDPTYNEQFF.

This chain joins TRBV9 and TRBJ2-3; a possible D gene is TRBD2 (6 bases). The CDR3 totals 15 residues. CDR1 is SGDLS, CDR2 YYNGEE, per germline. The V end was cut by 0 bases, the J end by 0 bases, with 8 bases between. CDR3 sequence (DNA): TGTGCCAGCAGCGTAGTGGGACTGAGCACAGATACGCAGTATTTT. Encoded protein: CASSVVGLSTDTQYF.

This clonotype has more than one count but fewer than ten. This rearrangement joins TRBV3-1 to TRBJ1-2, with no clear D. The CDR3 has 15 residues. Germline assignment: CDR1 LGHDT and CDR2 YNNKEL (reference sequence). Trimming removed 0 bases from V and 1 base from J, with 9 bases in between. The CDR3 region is CASSQDGRHNYGYTF. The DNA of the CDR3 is TGTGCCAGCAGCCAAGATGGCAGACATAACTATGGCTACACCTTC.

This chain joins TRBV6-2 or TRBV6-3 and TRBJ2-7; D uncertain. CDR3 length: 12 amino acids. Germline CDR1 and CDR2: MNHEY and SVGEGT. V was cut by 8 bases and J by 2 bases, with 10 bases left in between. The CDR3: CASQRVTYEQYF. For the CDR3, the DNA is TGTGCCAGCCAAAGAGTTACCTACGAGCAGTACTTC.

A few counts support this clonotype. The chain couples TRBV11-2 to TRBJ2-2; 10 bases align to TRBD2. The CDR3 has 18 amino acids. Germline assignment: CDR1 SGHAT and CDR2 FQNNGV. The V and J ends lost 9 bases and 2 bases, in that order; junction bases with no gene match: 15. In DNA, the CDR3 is TGTGCCAGTCATTCGGGGCTAGCGGGGGCCTCAAACACCGGGGAGCTGTTTTTT. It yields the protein CASHSGLAGASNTGELFF.

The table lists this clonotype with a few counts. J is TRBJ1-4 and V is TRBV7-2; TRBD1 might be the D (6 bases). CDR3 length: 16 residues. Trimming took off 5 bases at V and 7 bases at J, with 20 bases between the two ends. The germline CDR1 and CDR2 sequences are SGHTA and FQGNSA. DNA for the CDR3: TGTGCCAGCAGCGTGACGACAGGAGGGACCAGTGAAAAACTGTTTTTT. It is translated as CASSVTTGGTSEKLFF.

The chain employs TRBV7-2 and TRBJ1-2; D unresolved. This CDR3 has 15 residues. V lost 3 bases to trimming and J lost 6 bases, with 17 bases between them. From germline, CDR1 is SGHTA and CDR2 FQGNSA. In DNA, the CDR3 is TGTGCCAGCAGCTTCCGGGCCCCAGGAAATGATGGCTACACCTTC. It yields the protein CASSFRAPGNDGYTF.

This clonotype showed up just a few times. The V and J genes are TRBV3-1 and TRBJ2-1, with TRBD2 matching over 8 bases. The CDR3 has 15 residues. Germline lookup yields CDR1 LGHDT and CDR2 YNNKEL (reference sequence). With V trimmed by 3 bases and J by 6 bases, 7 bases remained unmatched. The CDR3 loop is CASSHPIRGGNEQFF. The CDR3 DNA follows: TGTGCCAGCAGCCATCCCATTCGGGGGGGCAATGAGCAGTTCTTC.

The DNA for the CDR3 is TGTGCCAGCAGCACCCGACAGGAAAGGGGGCAGTACTTC. Translated: CASSTRQERGQYF. The J gene is TRBJ2-5, the V gene TRBV21-1; TRBD1 is taken as the D call from the table, unchecked against the DNA. TRBV21-1 constitutes a pseudogene. The CDR3 spans 13 residues.

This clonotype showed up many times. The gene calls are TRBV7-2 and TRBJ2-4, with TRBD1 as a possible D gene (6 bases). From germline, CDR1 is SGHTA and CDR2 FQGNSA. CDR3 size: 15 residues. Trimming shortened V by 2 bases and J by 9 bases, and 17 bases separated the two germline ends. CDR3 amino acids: CASSLMGAPGSIQYF. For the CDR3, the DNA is TGTGCCAGCAGCTTAATGGGGGCGCCTGGTTCCATTCAGTACTTC.

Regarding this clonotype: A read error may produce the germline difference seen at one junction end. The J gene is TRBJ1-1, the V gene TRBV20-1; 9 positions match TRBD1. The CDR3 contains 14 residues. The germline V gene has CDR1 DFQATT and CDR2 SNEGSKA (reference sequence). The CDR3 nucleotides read TGCAGTGTGGTCCCATACAGGGGGCCCACTGAACCTTTCTTT. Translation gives CSVVPYRGPTEPFF.

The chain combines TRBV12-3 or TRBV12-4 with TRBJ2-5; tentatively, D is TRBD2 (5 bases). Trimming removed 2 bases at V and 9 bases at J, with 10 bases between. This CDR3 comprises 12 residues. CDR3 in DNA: TGTGCCAGCAGTTTACGGGGTACTGCCCAGTACTTC. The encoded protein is CASSLRGTAQYF.

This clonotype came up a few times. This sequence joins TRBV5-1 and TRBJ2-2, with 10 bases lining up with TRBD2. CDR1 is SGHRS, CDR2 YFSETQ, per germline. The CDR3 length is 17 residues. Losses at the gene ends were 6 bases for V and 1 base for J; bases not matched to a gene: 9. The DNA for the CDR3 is TGCGCCAGCACAAAGCGGCTAGCGGGAGTGAACACCGGGGAGCTGTTTTTT. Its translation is CASTKRLAGVNTGELFF.

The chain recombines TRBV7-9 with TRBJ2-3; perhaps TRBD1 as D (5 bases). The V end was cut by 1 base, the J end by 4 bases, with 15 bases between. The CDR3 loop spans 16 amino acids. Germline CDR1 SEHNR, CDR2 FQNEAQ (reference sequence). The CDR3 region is CASSLGSRVQADTQYF. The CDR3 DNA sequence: TGTGCCAGCAGCTTAGGGTCCAGGGTACAAGCAGATACGCAGTATTTT.

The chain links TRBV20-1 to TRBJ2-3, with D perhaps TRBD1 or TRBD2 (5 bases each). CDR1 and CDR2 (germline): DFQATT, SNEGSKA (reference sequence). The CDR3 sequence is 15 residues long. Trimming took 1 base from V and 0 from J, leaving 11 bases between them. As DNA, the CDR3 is TGCAGTGCTAGAGTCCTGGGACCGAGCACAGATACGCAGTATTTT. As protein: CSARVLGPSTDTQYF.